The clone carrying this TCR beta chain has a handful of counts. These data originate in a study of identical twins. TCRdb re-called the 5' RACE reads with MiXCR, one entry per CDR3 protein. Of about 530,000 distinct CDR3 sequences detected, roughly 15% appear once; the ten largest clones hold more than 0.4%. V shed 4 bases and J shed 7 bases, with 14 bases lying between them. Germline CDR1 is SGHTA and CDR2 is FQGTGA. The CDR3 spans 13 residues. These data were also reused for a study on yellow fever vaccine responses in identical twins.

The J gene is TRBJ2-7, the V gene TRBV7-3; tentatively, D is TRBD1 or TRBD2 (6 bases each). The sequence was obtained from a young woman in good health. Sequencing was done on a sample of CD4+ T cells sorted from blood. In DNA, the CDR3 is TGTGCCAGCAGCTGGGTTACAGGGAGGGAGCAGTACTTC. It encodes CASSWVTGREQYF.